These T cell receptor beta chains were read from a single sample in a study of metastatic and nonmetastatic thyroid tumors. TCRdb called clones again from the PCR reads with MiXCR. Among approximately 31,000 clones listed, approximately 19% were seen once. The sample taken for sequencing was blood. Receptor source: a female donor with papillary thyroid cancer or a benign thyroid nodule (not recorded which). Some clones in this sample may be carry-over from other donors' samples. Both conserved end residues are part of each CDR3. The D gene is left open where the match is weak. Clone size, where shown, is once, few, many, or a class for clones that have expanded.

v_gene	j_gene	abundance	d_gene	CDR3nt	CDR3aa
TRBV7-8	TRBJ2-1	many	TRBD2	TGTGCCAGCAGCCCTCGCGAGAGGGTAGCGGGGGGAGGTGAGCAGTTCTTC	CASSPRERVAGGGEQFF
TRBV11-2	TRBJ2-3	few	.	TGTGCCAGCAGCTTACGGCGGGTCACAGATACGCAGTATTTT	CASSLRRVTDTQYF
TRBV6-1	TRBJ2-4	many	TRBD1	TGTGCCAGCAGTTCTTGGACAGGGGGAGCCAAAAACATTCAGTACTTC	CASSSWTGGAKNIQYF
TRBV24-1	TRBJ2-5	many	.	TGTGCCACCAGTGGAAACAGCGAAACGGAGACCCAGTACTTC	CATSGNSETETQYF
TRBV20-1	TRBJ2-7	many	.	TGCAGTGCAAGACGGGGCGGGAACCACGAGCAGTACTTC	CSARRGGNHEQYF
TRBV19	TRBJ2-4	many	.	TGTGCCAGTAGTAAGACCCTATCCCGTTGGACAAGCCTAGCCAAAAACATTCAGTACTTC	CASSKTLSRWTSLAKNIQYF
TRBV3-1	TRBJ1-2	.	.	TGTGCCAGCAGCCAAACCGGGACAACTGGGGGCTACACCTTC	CASSQTGTTGGYTF
TRBV7-3	TRBJ1-5	.	TRBD1	TGTGCCAGCAGCCTTCCACCGACAGGGGTATATCGCAATCAGCCCCAGCATTTT	CASSLPPTGVYRNQPQHF
TRBV20-1	TRBJ2-7	.	.	TGCAGTGCTAGAGCGAGGGCTAGCGCCCCCTCCTACGAGCAGTACTTC	CSARARASAPSYEQYF
TRBV5-1	TRBJ2-3	many	TRBD1	TGCGCCAGCAGCCTGGGACAGATCACAGATACGCAGTATTTT	CASSLGQITDTQYF
TRBV28	TRBJ1-6	.	TRBD1	TGTGCCAGCAGTTTATCCGGGACAGGGGTGCAACCCCTCCACTTT	CASSLSGTGVQPLHF
TRBV6-1	TRBJ2-1	few	TRBD2	TGTGCCAGCAGTGACCGGGCTAGCGGGGGGGCCGGGGATGAGCAGTTCTTC	CASSDRASGGAGDEQFF
TRBV7-2	TRBJ1-2	many	.	TGTGCCAGCAGCTTCTCAGGATTCAACTATGGCTACACCTTC	CASSFSGFNYGYTF
TRBV6-1	TRBJ1-6	.	TRBD1	TGTGCCAGCAGGAGTGGTCAGGGGGGTTCACCCCTCCACTTT	CASRSGQGGSPLHF
TRBV18	TRBJ2-7	.	.	TGTGCCAGCTCACCACGAATGACGGACGAGCAGTACTTC	CASSPRMTDEQYF
TRBV20-1	TRBJ2-7	.	.	TGCAGTGCGAGACGCGCAAATAGCATGGCCGAGCAGTACTTC	CSARRANSMAEQYF
TRBV20-1	TRBJ2-2	.	.	TGCAGTGCTAGGACCGTGGTTTCCTCGAACACCGGGGAGCTGTTTTTT	CSARTVVSSNTGELFF
TRBV6-1	TRBJ1-5	many	TRBD1	TGTGCCAGCGAGGTACAGGGGCGCAATCAGCCCCAGCATTTT	CASEVQGRNQPQHF
TRBV12-3/TRBV12-4	TRBJ2-2	medium-sized	.	TGTGCCAGCATTGGTGGTCAGACGAACACCGGGGAGCTGTTTTTT	CASIGGQTNTGELFF
TRBV19	TRBJ2-1	many	.	TGTGCCAGTAGTATTGGGGCATCTGGCGCCTACAATGAGCAGTTCTTC	CASSIGASGAYNEQFF